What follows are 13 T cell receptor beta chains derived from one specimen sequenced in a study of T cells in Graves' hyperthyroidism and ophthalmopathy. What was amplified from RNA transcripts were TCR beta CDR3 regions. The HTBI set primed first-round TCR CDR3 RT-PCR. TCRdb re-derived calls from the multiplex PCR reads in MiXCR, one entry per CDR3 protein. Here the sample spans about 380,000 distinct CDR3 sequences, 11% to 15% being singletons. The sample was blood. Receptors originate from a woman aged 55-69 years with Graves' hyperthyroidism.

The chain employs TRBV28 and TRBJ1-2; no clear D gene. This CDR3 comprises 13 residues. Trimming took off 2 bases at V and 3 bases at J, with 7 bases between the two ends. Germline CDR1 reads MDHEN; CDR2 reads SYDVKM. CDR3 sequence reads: CASSLRLHYGYTF. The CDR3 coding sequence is TGTGCCAGCAGTTTACGCTTACACTATGGCTACACCTTC.

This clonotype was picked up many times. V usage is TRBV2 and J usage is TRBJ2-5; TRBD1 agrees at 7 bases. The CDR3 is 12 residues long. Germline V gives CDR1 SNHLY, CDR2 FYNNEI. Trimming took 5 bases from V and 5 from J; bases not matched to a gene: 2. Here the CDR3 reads CASSWDSETQYF. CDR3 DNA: TGTGCCAGCAGTTGGGACAGCGAGACCCAGTACTTC.

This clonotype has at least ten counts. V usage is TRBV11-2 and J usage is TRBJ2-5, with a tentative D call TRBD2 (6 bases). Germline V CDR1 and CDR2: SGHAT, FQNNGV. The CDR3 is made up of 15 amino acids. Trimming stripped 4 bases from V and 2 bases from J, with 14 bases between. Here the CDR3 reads CASSSRLTSQETQYF. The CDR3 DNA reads TGTGCCAGCAGCTCTCGATTGACTAGTCAAGAGACCCAGTACTTC. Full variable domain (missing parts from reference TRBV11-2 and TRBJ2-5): EAGVAQSPRYKIIEKRQSVAFWCNPISGHATLYWYQQILGQGPKLLIQFQNNGVVDDSQLPKDRFSAERLKGVDSTLKIQPAKLEDSAVYLCASSSRLTSQETQYFGPGTRLLVL.

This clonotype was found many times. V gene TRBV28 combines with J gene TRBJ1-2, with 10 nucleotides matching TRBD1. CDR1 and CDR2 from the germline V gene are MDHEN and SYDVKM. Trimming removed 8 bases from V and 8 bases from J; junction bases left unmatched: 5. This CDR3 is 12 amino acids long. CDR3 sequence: CASSGQGVGYTF. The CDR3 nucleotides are TGTGCCAGCTCCGGACAGGGGGTCGGCTACACCTTC.

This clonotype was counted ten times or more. The CDR3 sequence is CSARLSGRAYEQYF. The CDR3 nucleotides are TGCAGTGCTAGGCTCAGCGGGAGGGCCTACGAGCAGTACTTC. The chain combines TRBV20-1 with TRBJ2-7, with 10 bases that match TRBD2. Per the germline V gene, CDR1 is DFQATT and CDR2 is SNEGSKA (reference sequence). The V gene end was trimmed by 3 bases and the J gene end by 2 bases; junction bases not matched to a gene: 4. The CDR3 sequence is 14 residues long.

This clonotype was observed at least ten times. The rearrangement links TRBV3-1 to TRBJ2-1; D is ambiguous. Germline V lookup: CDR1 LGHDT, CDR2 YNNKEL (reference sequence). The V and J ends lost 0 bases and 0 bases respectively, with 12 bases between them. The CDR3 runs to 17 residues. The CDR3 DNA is TGTGCCAGCAGCCAAGATTTTAGGGCTAGCTCCTACAATGAGCAGTTCTTC. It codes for CASSQDFRASSYNEQFF.

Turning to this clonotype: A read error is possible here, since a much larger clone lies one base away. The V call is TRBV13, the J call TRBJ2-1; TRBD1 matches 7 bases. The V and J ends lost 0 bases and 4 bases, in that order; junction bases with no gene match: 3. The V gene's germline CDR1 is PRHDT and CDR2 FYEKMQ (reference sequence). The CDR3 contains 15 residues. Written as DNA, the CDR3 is TGTGCCAGCAGCTTAGGCGGGACAGCTTACAATGAGCAGTTCTTC. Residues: CASSLGGTAYNEQFF.

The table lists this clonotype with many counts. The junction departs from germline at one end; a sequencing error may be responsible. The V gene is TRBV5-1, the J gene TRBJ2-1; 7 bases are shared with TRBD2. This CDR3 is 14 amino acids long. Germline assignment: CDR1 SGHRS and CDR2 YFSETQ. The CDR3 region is CASSLGLAANEQFF. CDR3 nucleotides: TGTGCCAGCAGCTTAGGGCTAGCGGCCAATGAGCAGTTCTTC. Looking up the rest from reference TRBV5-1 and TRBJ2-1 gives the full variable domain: KAGVTQTPRYLIKTRGQQVTLSCSPISGHRSVSWYQQTPGQGLQFLFEYFSETQRNKGNFPGRFSGRQFSNSRSEMNVSTLELGDSALYLCASSLGLAANEQFFGPGTRLTVL.

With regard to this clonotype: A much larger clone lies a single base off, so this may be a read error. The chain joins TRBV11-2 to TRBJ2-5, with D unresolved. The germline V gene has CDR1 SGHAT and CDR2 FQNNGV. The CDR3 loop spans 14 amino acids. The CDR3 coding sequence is TGTGCCTGCAGCTTTATTTACCTCCAAGAGACCCAGTACTTC. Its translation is CACSFIYLQETQYF.

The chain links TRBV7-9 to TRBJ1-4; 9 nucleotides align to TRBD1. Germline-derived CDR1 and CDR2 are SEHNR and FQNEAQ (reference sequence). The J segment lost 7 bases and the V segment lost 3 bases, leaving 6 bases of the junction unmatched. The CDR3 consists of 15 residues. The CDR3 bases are TGTGCCAGCAGCTTTACATGGGACAGGGTTGAAAAACTGTTTTTT. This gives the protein CASSFTWDRVEKLFF.

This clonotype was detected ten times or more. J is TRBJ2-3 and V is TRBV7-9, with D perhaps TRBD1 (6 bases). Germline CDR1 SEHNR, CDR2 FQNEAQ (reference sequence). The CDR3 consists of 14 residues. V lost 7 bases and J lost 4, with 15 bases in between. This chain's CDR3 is CASTPGTNADTQYF. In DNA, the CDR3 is TGTGCCAGCACCCCCGGGACAAATGCAGATACGCAGTATTTT.

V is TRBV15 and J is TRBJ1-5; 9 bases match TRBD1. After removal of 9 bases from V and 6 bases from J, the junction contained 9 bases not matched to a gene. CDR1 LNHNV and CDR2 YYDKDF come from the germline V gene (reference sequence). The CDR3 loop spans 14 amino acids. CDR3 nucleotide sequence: TGTGCCACAAGCTCCGGACAGGGGAGTCAGCCCCAGCATTTT. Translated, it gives CATSSGQGSQPQHF.

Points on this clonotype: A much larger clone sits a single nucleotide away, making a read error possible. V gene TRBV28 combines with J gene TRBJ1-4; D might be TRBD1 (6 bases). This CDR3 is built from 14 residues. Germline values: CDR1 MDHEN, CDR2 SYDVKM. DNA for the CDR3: TGTGCCTCACAGGTTCGGGGGGCTAATGAAGAACTGTTTTTT. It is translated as CASQVRGANEELFF.